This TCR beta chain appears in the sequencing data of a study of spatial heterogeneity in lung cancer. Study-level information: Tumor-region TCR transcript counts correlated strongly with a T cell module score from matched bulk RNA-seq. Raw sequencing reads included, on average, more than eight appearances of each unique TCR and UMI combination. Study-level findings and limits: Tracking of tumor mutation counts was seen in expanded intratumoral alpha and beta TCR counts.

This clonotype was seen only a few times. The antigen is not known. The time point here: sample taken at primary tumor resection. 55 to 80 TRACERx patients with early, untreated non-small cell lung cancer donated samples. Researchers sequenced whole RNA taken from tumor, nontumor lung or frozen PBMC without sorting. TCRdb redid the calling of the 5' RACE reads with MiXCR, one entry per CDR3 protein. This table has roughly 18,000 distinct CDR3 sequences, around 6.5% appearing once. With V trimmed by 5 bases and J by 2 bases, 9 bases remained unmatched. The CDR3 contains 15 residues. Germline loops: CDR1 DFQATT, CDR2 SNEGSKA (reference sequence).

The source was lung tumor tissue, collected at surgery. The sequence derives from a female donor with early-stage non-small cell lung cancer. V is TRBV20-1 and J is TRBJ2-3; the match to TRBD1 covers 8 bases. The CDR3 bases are TGCAGTGCTCCCTCGACAGGGGAGTACACAGATACGCAGTATTTT. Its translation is CSAPSTGEYTDTQYF.